This T cell receptor (beta chain) was found in a study of T cell responses to AZD1222 COVID-19 vaccine. Study findings and constraints: Only a handful of individuals given AZD1222 were seropositive at baseline. No day 14 peak samples; only post-peak repertoires were characterized. Dominant CD4 TCR responses targeted spike regions 160-218 and 743-854. Among spike-specific TCRs, nearly half reportedly target unmutated variant regions.

The V and J ends lost 3 bases and 8 bases respectively, with 7 bases between them. The CDR3 contains 12 residues. A note on this clone: Its antigen remains unidentified. This specimen includes other DNA sequences encoding the same CDR3.

TCRdb keeps only in-frame clones here, not all; method: immunoSEQ multiplex PCR. The sample has 95,000 to 130,000 clones; 90% to 95% are singletons. This rearrangement joins TRBV12-3 or TRBV12-4 to TRBJ2-2; D is undetermined. This receptor was obtained from an adult in good health. Sequences were derived from peripheral blood, sampled on day 0 of AZD1222 vaccination. The CDR3 DNA sequence: TGTGCCAGCAGTTTGGGTACAGGGGAGCTGTTTTTT. This codes for CASSLGTGELFF.